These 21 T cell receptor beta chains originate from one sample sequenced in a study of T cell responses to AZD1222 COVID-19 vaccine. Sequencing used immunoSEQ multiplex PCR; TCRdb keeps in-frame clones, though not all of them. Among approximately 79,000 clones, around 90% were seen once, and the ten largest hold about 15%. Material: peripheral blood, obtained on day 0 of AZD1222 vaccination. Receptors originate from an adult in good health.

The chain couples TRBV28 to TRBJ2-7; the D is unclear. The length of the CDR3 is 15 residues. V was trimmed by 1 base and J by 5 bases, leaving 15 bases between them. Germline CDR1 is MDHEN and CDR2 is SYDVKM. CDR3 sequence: CASSLSAGFGDEQYF. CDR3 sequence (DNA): TGTGCCAGCAGTTTATCGGCAGGTTTTGGCGACGAGCAGTACTTC.

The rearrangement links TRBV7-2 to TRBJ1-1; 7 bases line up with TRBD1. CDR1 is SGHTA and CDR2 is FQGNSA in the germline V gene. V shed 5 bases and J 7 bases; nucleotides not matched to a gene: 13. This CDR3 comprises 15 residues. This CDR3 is CASSDVTGAGLEAFF. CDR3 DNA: TGTGCCAGCAGCGATGTTACAGGGGCCGGTCTTGAAGCTTTCTTT.

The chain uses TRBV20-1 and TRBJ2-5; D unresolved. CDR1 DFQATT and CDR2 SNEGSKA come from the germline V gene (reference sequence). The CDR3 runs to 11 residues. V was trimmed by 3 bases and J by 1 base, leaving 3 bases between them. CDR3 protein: CSARTQETQYF. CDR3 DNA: TGCAGTGCTAGGACCCAAGAGACCCAGTACTTC.

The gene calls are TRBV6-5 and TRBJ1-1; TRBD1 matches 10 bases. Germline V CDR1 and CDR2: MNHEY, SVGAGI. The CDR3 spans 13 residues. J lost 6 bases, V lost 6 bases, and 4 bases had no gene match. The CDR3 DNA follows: TGTGCCAGCAGAGGGACAGGGGTTTCTGAAGCTTTCTTT. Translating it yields CASRGTGVSEAFF.

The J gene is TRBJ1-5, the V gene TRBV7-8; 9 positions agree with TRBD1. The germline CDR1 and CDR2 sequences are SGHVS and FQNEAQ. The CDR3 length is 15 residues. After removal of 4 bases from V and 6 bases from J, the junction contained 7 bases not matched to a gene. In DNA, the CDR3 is TGTGCCAGCAGCTCACGTCGGGACAGGGCTCAGCCCCAGCATTTT. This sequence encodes CASSSRRDRAQPQHF.

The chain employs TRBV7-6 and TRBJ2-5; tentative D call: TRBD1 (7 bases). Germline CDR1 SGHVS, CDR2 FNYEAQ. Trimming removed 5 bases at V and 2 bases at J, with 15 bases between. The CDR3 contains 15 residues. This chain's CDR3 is CASSRQGGLQETQYF. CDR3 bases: TGTGCCAGCAGCCGTCAGGGGGGACTGCAAGAGACCCAGTACTTC.

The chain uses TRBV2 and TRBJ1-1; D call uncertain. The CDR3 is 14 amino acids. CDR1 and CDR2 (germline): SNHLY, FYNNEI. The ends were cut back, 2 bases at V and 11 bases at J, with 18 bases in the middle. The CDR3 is CASSERRRAPNAFF. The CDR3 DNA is TGTGCCAGCAGTGAAAGGCGTCGGGCCCCGAACGCTTTCTTT.

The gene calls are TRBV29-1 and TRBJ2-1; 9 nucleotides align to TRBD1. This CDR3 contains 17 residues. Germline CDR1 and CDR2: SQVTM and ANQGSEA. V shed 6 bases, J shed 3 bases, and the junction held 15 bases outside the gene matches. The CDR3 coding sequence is TGCAGCGTCGAGCCCCTCTTCACAGGGGGCCTCTACAATGAGCAGTTCTTC. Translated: CSVEPLFTGGLYNEQFF.

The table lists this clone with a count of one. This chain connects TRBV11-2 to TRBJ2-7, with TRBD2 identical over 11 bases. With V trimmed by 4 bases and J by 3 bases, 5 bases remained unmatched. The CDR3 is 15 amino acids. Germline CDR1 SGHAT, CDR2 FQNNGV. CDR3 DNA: TGTGCCAGCAGCTCCCACACTAGCGGGAGCTACGAGCAGTACTTC. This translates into CASSSHTSGSYEQYF.

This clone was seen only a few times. Here the CDR3 DNA reads TGTGCCAGCCAGACAGGGGGGGGCTACGAGCAGTACTTC. Translated, it gives CASQTGGGYEQYF. The J gene is TRBJ2-7, the V gene TRBV25-1, with 9 bases matching TRBD1. Germline V gene lookup returns CDR1 MGHDK and CDR2 SYGVNS. The CDR3 covers 13 residues. Trimming removed 8 bases from V and 3 bases from J; junction bases left unmatched: 5.

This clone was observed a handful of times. The CDR3 region is CASSYRTGPNTEAFF. In nucleotides, the CDR3 is TGTGCCAGCAGTTACCGGACAGGGCCTAACACTGAAGCTTTCTTT. The V gene is TRBV27, the J gene TRBJ1-1; 8 bases agree with TRBD1. With 4 bases clipped from V and 2 bases from J, the junction kept 6 bases outside the gene matches. The CDR3 sequence is 15 residues long. Germline V gene lookup returns CDR1 MNHEY and CDR2 SMNVEV (reference sequence).

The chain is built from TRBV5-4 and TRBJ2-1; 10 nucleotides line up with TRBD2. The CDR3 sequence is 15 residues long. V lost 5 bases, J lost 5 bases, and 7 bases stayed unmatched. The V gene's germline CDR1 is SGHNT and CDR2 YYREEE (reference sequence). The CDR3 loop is CASRQELAGDNEQFF. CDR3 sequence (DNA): TGTGCCAGCAGACAAGAGCTAGCGGGAGACAATGAGCAGTTCTTC.

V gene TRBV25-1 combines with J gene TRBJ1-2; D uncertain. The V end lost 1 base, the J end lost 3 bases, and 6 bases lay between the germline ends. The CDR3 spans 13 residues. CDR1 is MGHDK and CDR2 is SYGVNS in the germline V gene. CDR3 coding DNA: TGTGCCAGCAGTGAATCAGGCTACTATGGCTACACCTTC. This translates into CASSESGYYGYTF.

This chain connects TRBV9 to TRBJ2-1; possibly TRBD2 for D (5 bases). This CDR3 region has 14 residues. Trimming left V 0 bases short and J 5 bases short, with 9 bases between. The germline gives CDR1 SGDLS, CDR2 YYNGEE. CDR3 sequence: CASSVGGWDNEQFF. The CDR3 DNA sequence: TGTGCCAGCAGCGTAGGCGGGTGGGACAATGAGCAGTTCTTC.

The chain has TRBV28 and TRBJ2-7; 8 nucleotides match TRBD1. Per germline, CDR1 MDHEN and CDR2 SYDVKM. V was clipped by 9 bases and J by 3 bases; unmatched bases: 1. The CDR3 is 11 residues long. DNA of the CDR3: TGTGCCAGTACAGGGGGCTACGAGCAGTACTTC. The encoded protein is CASTGGYEQYF.

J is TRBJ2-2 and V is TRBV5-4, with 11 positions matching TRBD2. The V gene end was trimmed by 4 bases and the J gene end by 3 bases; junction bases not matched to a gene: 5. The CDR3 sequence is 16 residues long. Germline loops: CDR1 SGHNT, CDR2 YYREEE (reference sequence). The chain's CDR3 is CASSGSGRADTGELFF. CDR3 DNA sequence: TGTGCCAGCAGCGGTAGCGGGAGGGCCGACACCGGGGAGCTGTTTTTT.

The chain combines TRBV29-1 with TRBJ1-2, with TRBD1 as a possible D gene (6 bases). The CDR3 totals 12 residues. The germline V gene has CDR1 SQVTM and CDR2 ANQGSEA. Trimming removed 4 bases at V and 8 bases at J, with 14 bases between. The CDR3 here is CSVGAQGIGYTF. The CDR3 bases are TGCAGCGTTGGGGCACAGGGTATAGGCTACACCTTC.

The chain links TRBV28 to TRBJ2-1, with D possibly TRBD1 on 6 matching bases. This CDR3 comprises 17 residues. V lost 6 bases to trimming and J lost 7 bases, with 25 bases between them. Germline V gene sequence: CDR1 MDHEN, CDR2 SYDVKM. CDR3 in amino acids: CASSTYRRQERRNEQFF. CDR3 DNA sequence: TGTGCCAGCAGCACCTACCGCCGACAGGAGAGGAGGAATGAGCAGTTCTTC.

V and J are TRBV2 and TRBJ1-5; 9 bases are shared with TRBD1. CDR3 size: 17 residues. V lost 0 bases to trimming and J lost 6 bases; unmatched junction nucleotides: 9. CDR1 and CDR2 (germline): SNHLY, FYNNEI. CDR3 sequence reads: CASSEAPHRGLGQPQHF. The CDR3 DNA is TGTGCCAGCAGTGAAGCGCCCCACAGGGGGCTGGGTCAGCCCCAGCATTTT.

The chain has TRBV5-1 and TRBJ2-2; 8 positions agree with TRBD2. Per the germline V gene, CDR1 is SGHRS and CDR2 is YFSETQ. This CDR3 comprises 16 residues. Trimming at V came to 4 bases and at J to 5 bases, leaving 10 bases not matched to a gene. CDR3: CASSPASGSKTGELFF. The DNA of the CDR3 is TGCGCCAGCAGCCCTGCGAGCGGGAGTAAGACCGGGGAGCTGTTTTTT.

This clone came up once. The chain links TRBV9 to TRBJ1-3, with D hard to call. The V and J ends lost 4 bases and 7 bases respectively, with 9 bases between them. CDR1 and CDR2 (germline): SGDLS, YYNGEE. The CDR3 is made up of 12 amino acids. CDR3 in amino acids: CASSPFPNTIYF. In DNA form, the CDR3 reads TGTGCCAGCAGCCCTTTCCCTAACACCATATATTTT.